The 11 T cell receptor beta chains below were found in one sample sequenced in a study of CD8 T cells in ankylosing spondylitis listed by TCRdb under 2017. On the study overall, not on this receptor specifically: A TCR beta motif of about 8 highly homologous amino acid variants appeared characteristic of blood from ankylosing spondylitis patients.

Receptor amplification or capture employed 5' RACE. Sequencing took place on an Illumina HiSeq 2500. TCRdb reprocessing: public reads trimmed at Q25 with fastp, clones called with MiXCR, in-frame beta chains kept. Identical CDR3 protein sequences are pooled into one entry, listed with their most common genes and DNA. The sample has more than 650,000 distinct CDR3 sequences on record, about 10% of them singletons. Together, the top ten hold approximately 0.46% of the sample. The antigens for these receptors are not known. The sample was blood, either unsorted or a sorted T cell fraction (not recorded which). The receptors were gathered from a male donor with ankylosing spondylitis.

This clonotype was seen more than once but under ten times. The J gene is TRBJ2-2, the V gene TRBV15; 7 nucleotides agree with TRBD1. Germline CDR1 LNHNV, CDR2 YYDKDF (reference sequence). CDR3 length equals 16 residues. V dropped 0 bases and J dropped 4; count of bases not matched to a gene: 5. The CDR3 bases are TGTGCCACCAGCAGAGATCTACAGGGGATCACCGGGGAGCTGTTTTTT. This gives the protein CATSRDLQGITGELFF.

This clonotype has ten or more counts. The CDR3 coding sequence is TGTGCCAGCAGCCTCCGGGTTGAAGAGACCCAGTACTTC. It yields the protein CASSLRVEETQYF. This sequence joins TRBV7-2 and TRBJ2-5; D is uncertain. Per germline, CDR1 SGHTA and CDR2 FQGNSA. With 5 bases removed from V and 3 bases from J, the gap between germline ends came to 10 bases. The CDR3 extends over 13 amino acids.

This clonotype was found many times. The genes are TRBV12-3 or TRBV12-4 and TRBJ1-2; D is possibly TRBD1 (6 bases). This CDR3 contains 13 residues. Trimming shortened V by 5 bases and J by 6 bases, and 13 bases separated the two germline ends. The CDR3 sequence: CASSIRQENGYTF. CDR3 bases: TGTGCCAGCAGTATCCGACAGGAAAATGGCTACACCTTC.

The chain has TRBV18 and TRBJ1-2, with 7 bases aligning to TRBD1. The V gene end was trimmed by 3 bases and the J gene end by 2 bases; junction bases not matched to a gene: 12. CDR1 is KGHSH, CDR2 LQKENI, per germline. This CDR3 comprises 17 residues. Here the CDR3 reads CASSPDIMTGWNYGYTF. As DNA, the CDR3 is TGTGCCAGCTCACCCGATATTATGACAGGGTGGAACTATGGCTACACCTTC.

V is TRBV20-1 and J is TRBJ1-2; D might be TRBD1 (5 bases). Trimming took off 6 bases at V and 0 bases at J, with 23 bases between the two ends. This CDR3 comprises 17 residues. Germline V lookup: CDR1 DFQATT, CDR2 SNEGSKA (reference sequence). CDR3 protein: CSAGRQGSRAPNYGYTF. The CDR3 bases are TGCAGTGCAGGGCGGCAGGGATCCCGCGCACCTAACTATGGCTACACCTTC.

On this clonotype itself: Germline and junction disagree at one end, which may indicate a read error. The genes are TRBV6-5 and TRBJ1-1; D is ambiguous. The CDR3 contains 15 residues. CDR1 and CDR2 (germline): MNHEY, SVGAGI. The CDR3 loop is CASSFRRILNTEALF. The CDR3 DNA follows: TGTGCCAGCAGTTTCCGGCGTATCCTGAACACTGAAGCTCTCTTT.

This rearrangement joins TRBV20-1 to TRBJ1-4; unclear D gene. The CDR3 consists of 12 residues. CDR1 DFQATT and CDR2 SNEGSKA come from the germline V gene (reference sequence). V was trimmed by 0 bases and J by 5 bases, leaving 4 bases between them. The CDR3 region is CSARDANEKLFF. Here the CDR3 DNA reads TGCAGTGCTAGAGACGCGAATGAAAAACTGTTTTTT.

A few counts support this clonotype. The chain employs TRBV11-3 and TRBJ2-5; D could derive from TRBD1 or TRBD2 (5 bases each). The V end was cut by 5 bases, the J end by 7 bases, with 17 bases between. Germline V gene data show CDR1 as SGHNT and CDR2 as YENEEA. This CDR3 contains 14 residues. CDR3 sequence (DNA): TGTGCCAGCAGCCCTTCGGGGACCACGGCGACCCAGTACTTC. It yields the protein CASSPSGTTATQYF.

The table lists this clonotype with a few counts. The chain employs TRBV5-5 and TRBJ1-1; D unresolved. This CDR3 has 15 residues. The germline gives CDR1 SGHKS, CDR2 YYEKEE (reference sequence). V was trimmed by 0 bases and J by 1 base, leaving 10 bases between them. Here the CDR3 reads CASSLVGSGNTEAFF. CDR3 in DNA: TGTGCCAGCAGCTTGGTAGGGTCCGGGAACACTGAAGCTTTCTTT.

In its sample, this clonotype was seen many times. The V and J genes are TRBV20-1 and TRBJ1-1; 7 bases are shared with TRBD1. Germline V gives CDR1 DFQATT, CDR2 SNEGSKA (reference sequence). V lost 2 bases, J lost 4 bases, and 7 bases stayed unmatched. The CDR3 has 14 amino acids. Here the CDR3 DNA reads TGCAGTGCTAGACAGGGGGTACAGGGCACTGAAGCTTTCTTT. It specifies CSARQGVQGTEAFF.

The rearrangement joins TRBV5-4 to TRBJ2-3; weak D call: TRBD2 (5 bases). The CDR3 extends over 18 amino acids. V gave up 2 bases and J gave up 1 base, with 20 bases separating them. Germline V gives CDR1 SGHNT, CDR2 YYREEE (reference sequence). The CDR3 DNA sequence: TGTGCCAGCAGCTTTGGCGGGCCTAAAACCATTCGCACAGATACGCAGTATTTT. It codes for CASSFGGPKTIRTDTQYF.